These T cell receptor beta chains were read from a single sample in a study of T cell changes during pregnancy in multiple sclerosis. Assay: immunoSEQ multiplex PCR; the TCRdb copy retains only in-frame clones and omits some. The table lists 30,000 to 45,000 clones, around 90% of them singletons. The sample consisted of CD4+ T cells from peripheral blood mononuclear cells, taken in the first trimester of pregnancy. The source of these receptors is a female donor with multiple sclerosis, enrolled in a pregnancy study. The CDR3 runs from the conserved cysteine through the conserved F or W. A D gene is named only where the DNA matches it firmly. Size is stated for part of the rows, as once, few or many counts, or as a class when the clone is expanded.

j_call v_call d_call clone_size cdr3_nt cdr3_aa
TRBJ2-7 TRBV4-2 TRBD2 - TGTGCCAGCAGCCACCTACCGGGACTAGGATACTCCTACGAGCAGTACTTC CASSHLPGLGYSYEQYF
TRBJ1-1 TRBV7-9 - - TGTGCCAGCAGCTTCTACGGGGAGAACACTGAAGCTTTCTTT CASSFYGENTEAFF
TRBJ1-2 TRBV7-2 - - TGTGCCAGCAGCTTAAGTGTTGGCGGGGGCGGCTATGGCTACACCTTC CASSLSVGGGGYGYTF
TRBJ1-3 TRBV4-2 - - TGTGCCAGCAGCCAAGATGGGCAGGGGAACACCATATATTTT CASSQDGQGNTIYF
TRBJ1-2 TRBV4-1 - - TGCGCCAGCAGCCAAGATATGAGGGCCAACTATGGCTACACCTTC CASSQDMRANYGYTF
TRBJ2-2 TRBV30 - - TGTGCCTGGAGTCGGCTAGCGAACACCGGGGAGCTGTTTTTT CAWSRLANTGELFF
TRBJ2-1 TRBV18 - - TGTGCCAGCTCACCGGCGCAGGGGCGCGGGCAGTTCTTC CASSPAQGRGQFF
TRBJ2-2 TRBV13 - - TGTGCCAGCACCGACGACAGAAACACCGGGGAGCTGTTTTTT CASTDDRNTGELFF
TRBJ1-1 TRBV30 - - TGTGCCTGGAGTGTAGGGGTGTTAGACACTGAAGCTTTCTTT CAWSVGVLDTEAFF
TRBJ1-2 TRBV4-1 - - TGCGCCAGCAGCCAAGATCCCGCGGGCACTGAGGAAGGCTACACCTTC CASSQDPAGTEEGYTF
TRBJ2-7 TRBV2 - - TGTGCCAGCAGTGAGGCAGGGTACGAGCAGTACTTC CASSEAGYEQYF
TRBJ2-7 TRBV7-8 - once TGTGCCAGCAGCTTGGGACTTTCCTACCTTCGCGAGCAGTACTTC CASSLGLSYLREQYF
TRBJ2-7 TRBV7-9 - - TGTGCCAGCAGCTTAGCCCGGGGAAGGGACGAGCAGTACTTC CASSLARGRDEQYF
TRBJ2-5 TRBV28 TRBD2 once TGTGCCAGCAGTTTACTCGCGGGAGGGCTTCAAGAGACCCAGTACTTC CASSLLAGGLQETQYF
TRBJ1-1 TRBV5-1 TRBD1 - TGCGCCAGCAGCTTGGTCACAGGGGGCACTGAAGCTTTCTTT CASSLVTGGTEAFF
TRBJ2-3 TRBV11-2 TRBD2 - TGTGCCAGCAGCCCCCAGGGACTAGCATGGGATACGCAGTATTTT CASSPQGLAWDTQYF
TRBJ1-2 TRBV2 - - TGTGCCAGCCAGGGTGGCAGGCCGAACTATGGCTACACCTTC CASQGGRPNYGYTF
TRBJ2-1 TRBV2 - - TGTGCCAGCAGTGAGGAGGCGGCCCTTTACTACAATGAGCAGTTCTTC CASSEEAALYYNEQFF
TRBJ2-1 TRBV6-5 - few TGTGCCAGCAGTCCCCGGACAGCCCGGGACGAGCAGTTCTTC CASSPRTARDEQFF
TRBJ1-4 TRBV30 TRBD1 - TGTGCCTGGAGTGCACCGGGACAGCGTAATGAAAAACTGTTTTTT CAWSAPGQRNEKLFF
TRBJ2-7 TRBV2 - - TGTGCCAGAAAGCCCTACGAGCAGTACTTC CARKPYEQYF
TRBJ2-7 TRBV6-1 - few TGTGCCAGCAGTGTAAGGGACTGGACCTACGAGCAGTACTTC CASSVRDWTYEQYF
TRBJ1-1 TRBV5-1 TRBD1 - TGCGCCAGCAGCTTCGGGACAGGGAGCGGCACTGAAGCTTTCTTT CASSFGTGSGTEAFF
TRBJ1-1 TRBV19 - - TGTGCCAGTAGTAGCTTACAGGGAGTGACGAACACTGAAGCTTTCTTT CASSSLQGVTNTEAFF
TRBJ2-7 TRBV2 - - TGTGCCAGCAGTGCCTTACTAGGCACTGCTTACGAGCAGTACTTC CASSALLGTAYEQYF
TRBJ2-1 TRBV7-8 TRBD2 few TGTGCCAGCACCGCCGGGGGGACCGAGCAGTTCTTC CASTAGGTEQFF
TRBJ2-1 TRBV27 - - TGTGCCAGCAGTTTTTCGTTCGGGAATGAGCAGTTCTTC CASSFSFGNEQFF
TRBJ1-1 TRBV4-1 - - TGCGCCAGCAGGACGCTTGGACAACAGAACACTGAAGCTTTCTTT CASRTLGQQNTEAFF
TRBJ1-2 TRBV27 - - TGTGCCAGCAGAGTGGGGGCCCCTGGGGTTGGCTACACCTTC CASRVGAPGVGYTF
TRBJ2-7 TRBV18 TRBD2 - TGTGCCAGCTCCCCGGGACTAGCGGGAGAGCAGTACTTC CASSPGLAGEQYF
TRBJ2-7 TRBV5-6 - - TGTGCCAGCAGCTTGGTCGGGTTCTCCTACGAGCAGTACTTC CASSLVGFSYEQYF
TRBJ2-3 TRBV18 - - TGTGCCAGCTCACCAGCGGTCACAGATACGCAGTATTTT CASSPAVTDTQYF
TRBJ2-2 TRBV4-2 - - TGTGCCAGCGGCCGCGGGGGGGCAGGGGGCCGCACCGGGGAGCTGTTTTTT CASGRGGAGGRTGELFF
TRBJ2-1 TRBV11-3 - once TGTGCCAGCAGCTTGCGCTCCTACAATGAGCAGTTCTTC CASSLRSYNEQFF
TRBJ1-2 TRBV7-3 - - TGTGCCAGCAGCTTAATCGGACTTAACTATGGCTACACCTTC CASSLIGLNYGYTF
TRBJ2-5 TRBV5-6 TRBD1 - TGTGCCAGCAGCGTAAGACAGGGGAAGCAGACCCAGTACTTC CASSVRQGKQTQYF
TRBJ2-5 TRBV6-5 TRBD1 - TGTGCCAGCAGTACGGGACAGGGGTTACAAGAGACCCAGTACTTC CASSTGQGLQETQYF
TRBJ2-7 TRBV2 TRBD2 - TGTGCCAGCAGCGGGCGGGGGGACTCCTACGAGCAGTACTTC CASSGRGDSYEQYF